One T cell receptor (beta chain) is described in this entry. This clonotype showed up just a few times. It lacks a known antigen. No much larger clone is present one base from it, and per-base qualities are unavailable. The data are from a study of vaccination and CD4 T cells after COVID-19 (dated by TCRdb to between 2020 and 2023). Background for the entire study: The convalescent cohort comprised six males and four females, including two Hispanic individuals, seven Caucasians, two Asians and one multiracial person. Post-COVID blood samples were collected from convalescent patients a median of around 100 days after diagnosis, with a range of roughly 30 to 170 days. The time from the second vaccine dose to post-vaccine blood sampling had a median of around 72 days and ranged from about 14 to 241 days. In under 13 COVID-19 convalescent patients and a handful of infection-naive healthy vaccine recipients, researchers compared the spike-specific CD4+ TCR repertoire from before mRNA vaccination with the repertoire from after. Control cultures used a CEFX viral epitope pool as positive control, an HIV-1 Nef peptide pool as negative control, or no peptide. For stimulating the cultures, overlapping spike peptide pools were used, derived from SARS-CoV-2 as well as from the common cold coronaviruses HCoV-NL63, HCoV-OC43 and HCoV-229E. Two doses of either the Pfizer-BioNTech BNT162b2 vaccine (n=8) or the Moderna mRNA-1273 vaccine (n=2) were administered to participants. At the TCR clonotype level, an earlier paper using these donors assessed memory CD4+ T cell crossreactivity between SARS-CoV-2 and common cold coronavirus spike proteins.

This specimen's treatment or condition label, interpreted: roughly nine-day PBMC culture with coronavirus spike peptide pools or control peptides (ViraFEST assay). CD4+ T cells from unexposed donors were collected before the COVID-19 pandemic (2011-2018). To expand antigen-specific T cells with peptide pools and then pick out the expanded clonotypes through TCR sequencing, the study relied on the ViraFEST assay. PBMCs were cultured at around 2 million per well in IMDM supplemented with approximately 5.3% human AB serum and roughly 10 IU/ml IL-2, with approximately 11 ug/ml peptide pools added. On days 3 and 7, half of the culture medium was replaced with fresh IL-2-containing medium. Once the cells had been in culture for about 10 days, the EasySep CD4+ T cell isolation kit was used to isolate CD4+ T cells by negative selection. As cell numbers permitted, CD4+ T cells from unexposed donors were tested for reactivity to SARS-CoV-2 S and N and to four common cold coronavirus spike pools. PBMCs were separated from whole blood using Ficoll-Paque Plus gradient centrifugation and then either used fresh or cryopreserved at -140C. Culture conditions were generally each tested in triplicate wells. Leukapheresis product for the unexposed donors was bought commercially.

The investigation overall reported the following: The median count of SARS-CoV-2-reactive clonotypes went up from 21 after infection to some 38 after vaccination, although the change was not significant. Nearly all vaccine-specific clones in convalescent patients (304 of 307) were mono-reactive for SARS-CoV-2 spike rather than cross-reactive with common cold coronaviruses. In convalescent patients, a median roughly 83% of post-vaccine SARS-CoV-2-reactive clones were detected only after vaccination, and vaccine-specific priming was suggested by this finding. Relatively few convalescent patients were included in the study, and early timepoints after natural infection were not analyzed.

The protocol used for the library was PCR. TCR sequencing of DNA from cultured CD4+ T cells used the Oncomine TCR Beta short-read assay at the Johns Hopkins FTIC core. The QIAamp micro DNA kit was used to extract genomic DNA from the cultured CD4+ T cells. Oncomine TCR Beta libraries made from cultured CD4+ T cells were pooled using unique dual indexes and sequenced on an Illumina iSeq 100. From the authors' description of their analysis: Non-productive sequences were removed, and CDR3s that did not start with C, did not end with F or W, or were shorter than 7 amino acids were discarded. The MANAFEST web application was used to identify antigen-specific clonotypes by comparing peptide-stimulated wells against reference wells and other culture wells. An FDR below 0.05, an odds ratio above 5, and a productive frequency above 0.1% in at least two of three replicate wells were required for clones to be considered positive. A clonotype counted as cross-reactive if it showed significant expansion both in the SARS-CoV-2 spike wells and in at least one common cold coronavirus spike condition. Levenshtein distances (stringdist) and unrooted phylogenetic trees (ape) in R version 3.6.1 were used to assess CDR3 homology. In TCRdb, the public reads were trimmed at Q25 with fastp and aligned with MiXCR, with productive beta chains retained. Each CDR3 protein appears once, grouped with its most common genes and DNA. What appears here as the V and J calls and clone size reflects TCRdb's work, not the paper's. The sample table records 6,500 to 9,000 distinct CDR3 sequences; approximately 37% of these occur just once. 29% of the sample belongs to the ten largest clones.

Measured from the cysteine to the phenylalanine, the CDR3 is 15 residues long. Solely the CDR3 DNA is kept, with 45 bases framed from the first base. Trimming takes 5 bases from V and 0 bases from J, and the germline ends sit 11 bases apart. CDR1 and CDR2, looked up from the germline V gene, are SGHNT and YENEEA. The sequencing input was CD4+ T cells from blood, cultured in vitro. This receptor was taken from a human donor in good health. Recombination connected TRBV11-3 to TRBJ2-1; a tentative D call is TRBD1 (5 bases match). CDR3 region: CASSNPRDSYNEQFF. The bases read TGTGCCAGCAGCAACCCCAGGGACTCCTACAATGAGCAGTTCTTC.